This is a list of T cell receptor beta chains from one sample in a study of blood T cell repertoires in COVID-19. Measured with immunoSEQ multiplex PCR; TCRdb has only the in-frame clones, and not every one. The sample shows fewer than 350,000 clones, roughly nine tenths of them seen only once. Sequencing used PBMCs or T cells enriched from blood (not recorded which). These receptors were taken from a woman between 40 and 55 years old who had recovered from COVID-19. CDR3s include the opening cysteine and the closing phenylalanine or tryptophan. D genes are given only for firm matches. Clone size is stated in some rows and not others, as once, few, many or a class when expanded.

D: TRBD1
J: TRBJ1-4
V: TRBV28
size: -
CDR3: CASRGDRVGSGKLFF
DNA: TGTGCCAGCAGAGGCGACAGGGTGGGTTCGGGAAAACTGTTTTTT

D: TRBD2
J: TRBJ2-1
V: TRBV19
size: -
CDR3: CASNEAGPRRGNEQFF
DNA: TGTGCCAGTAACGAGGCCGGGCCCCGGCGGGGGAATGAGCAGTTCTTC

D: TRBD2
J: TRBJ2-3
V: TRBV7-2
size: once
CDR3: CASSLGGGRATDTQYF
DNA: TGTGCCAGCAGCTTAGGGGGCGGGAGAGCCACAGATACGCAGTATTTT

D: TRBD2
J: TRBJ2-7
V: TRBV7-2
size: -
CDR3: CASSLDGVAGGRIYEEQYF
DNA: TGTGCCAGCAGCTTAGATGGTGTGGCGGGAGGGAGGATTTACGAGGAGCAGTACTTC

D: -
J: TRBJ2-7
V: TRBV5-1
size: -
CDR3: CASSLSRQPSSYEQYF
DNA: TGCGCCAGCAGCTTGTCCCGACAGCCTAGCTCCTACGAGCAGTACTTC

D: TRBD2
J: TRBJ2-7
V: TRBV29-1
size: -
CDR3: CSVGTSGYEQYF
DNA: TGCAGCGTTGGGACTAGCGGTTACGAGCAGTACTTC

D: TRBD1
J: TRBJ1-1
V: TRBV5-1
size: -
CDR3: CASMGTGGTEAFF
DNA: TGCGCCAGCATGGGGACAGGAGGGACTGAAGCTTTCTTT

D: -
J: TRBJ2-2
V: TRBV4-1
size: -
CDR3: CASSRLQILTGELFF
DNA: TGCGCCAGCAGCCGCCTACAGATACTGACCGGGGAGCTGTTTTTT

D: -
J: TRBJ2-1
V: TRBV2
size: -
CDR3: CASISPPPRSHEQFF
DNA: TGTGCCAGCATATCCCCACCACCGAGGAGCCATGAGCAGTTCTTC

D: -
J: TRBJ1-2
V: TRBV28
size: -
CDR3: CASRTGRKGGYTF
DNA: TGTGCCAGCAGGACAGGACGTAAGGGTGGCTACACCTTC

D: -
J: TRBJ1-3
V: TRBV19
size: -
CDR3: CASSITGPGRTIYF
DNA: TGTGCCAGTAGTATTACAGGGCCCGGGCGCACCATATATTTT

D: -
J: TRBJ1-2
V: TRBV3-1/TRBV3-2
size: once
CDR3: CASSQDQGYGYTF
DNA: TGTGCCAGCAGCCAAGATCAGGGATACGGCTACACCTTC

D: TRBD2
J: TRBJ2-1
V: TRBV18
size: -
CDR3: CASSPPIPSSGSLGNEQFF
DNA: TGTGCCAGCTCACCACCGATCCCTTCTAGCGGGAGTTTGGGCAATGAGCAGTTCTTC

D: -
J: TRBJ2-6
V: TRBV9
size: -
CDR3: CASSVAAGSGANVLTF
DNA: TGTGCCAGCAGCGTAGCTGCAGGGTCTGGGGCCAACGTCCTGACTTTC

D: TRBD2
J: TRBJ2-7
V: TRBV28
size: -
CDR3: CASSLQGTRASYEQYF
DNA: TGTGCCAGCAGTCTCCAAGGGACTAGAGCCTCCTACGAGCAGTACTTC

D: -
J: TRBJ2-3
V: TRBV2
size: -
CDR3: CASSGGTTSTDTQYF
DNA: TGTGCCAGCAGTGGAGGGACAACTAGCACAGATACGCAGTATTTT

D: -
J: TRBJ2-5
V: TRBV5-1
size: -
CDR3: CASSFQTEETQYF
DNA: TGCGCCAGCAGCTTTCAGACTGAAGAGACCCAGTACTTC

D: TRBD1
J: TRBJ2-7
V: TRBV29-1
size: -
CDR3: CSVVAGEGQGYKEQYF
DNA: TGCAGCGTTGTTGCGGGGGAGGGACAGGGGTATAAGGAGCAGTACTTC

D: TRBD2
J: TRBJ2-7
V: TRBV28
size: few
CDR3: CASSGRGLATYEQYF
DNA: TGTGCCAGCAGTGGGAGGGGATTGGCCACCTACGAGCAGTACTTC

D: -
J: TRBJ1-2
V: TRBV6-2/TRBV6-3
size: -
CDR3: CASSYLQADANYGYTF
DNA: TGTGCCAGCAGTTACTTACAGGCGGATGCTAACTATGGCTACACCTTC

D: -
J: TRBJ1-2
V: TRBV2
size: -
CDR3: CASTNRGGDYGYTF
DNA: TGTGCCAGCACCAACAGAGGGGGGGACTATGGCTACACCTTC

D: -
J: TRBJ1-1
V: TRBV7-8
size: -
CDR3: CASGLLGGNTEAFF
DNA: TGTGCCAGCGGCTTATTGGGGGGGAACACTGAAGCTTTCTTT

D: -
J: TRBJ2-4
V: TRBV29-1
size: -
CDR3: CSVAGSLAKNIQYF
DNA: TGCAGCGTTGCGGGAAGCTTAGCCAAAAACATTCAGTACTTC

D: TRBD2
J: TRBJ2-3
V: TRBV7-2
size: -
CDR3: CASSLAGLGGDTQYF
DNA: TGTGCCAGCAGTTTAGCGGGGTTGGGCGGGGATACGCAGTATTTT

D: TRBD2
J: TRBJ2-1
V: TRBV11-3
size: -
CDR3: CASSLGRALYNEQFF
DNA: TGTGCCAGCAGCCTCGGGAGGGCCCTCTACAATGAGCAGTTCTTC

D: TRBD2
J: TRBJ2-7
V: TRBV5-1
size: -
CDR3: CASSWGVAGWYEQYF
DNA: TGCGCCAGCAGCTGGGGGGTAGCGGGATGGTACGAGCAGTACTTC

D: -
J: TRBJ1-2
V: TRBV6-2/TRBV6-3
size: -
CDR3: CASSPSLNYGYTF
DNA: TGTGCCAGCAGCCCGAGCCTTAACTATGGCTACACCTTC

D: -
J: TRBJ1-2
V: TRBV29-1
size: -
CDR3: CSVDRPTGYGYTF
DNA: TGCAGCGTTGACAGGCCCACAGGCTATGGCTACACCTTC

D: -
J: TRBJ2-7
V: TRBV2
size: -
CDR3: CASSAGAYEQYF
DNA: TGTGCCAGCAGCGCGGGCGCCTACGAGCAGTACTTC

D: TRBD2
J: TRBJ2-3
V: TRBV30
size: -
CDR3: CALGWGLALADTQYF
DNA: TGTGCCTTGGGGTGGGGACTAGCGTTAGCAGATACGCAGTATTTT

D: -
J: TRBJ1-2
V: TRBV24-1
size: -
CDR3: CATSDQRGIGYTF
DNA: TGTGCCACCAGTGACCAACGCGGGATAGGCTACACCTTC

D: TRBD1
J: TRBJ2-7
V: TRBV7-9
size: -
CDR3: CASSSGNLGTGDDYEQYF
DNA: TGTGCCAGCAGCTCCGGGAATTTGGGGACAGGCGACGACTACGAGCAGTACTTC

D: -
J: TRBJ1-1
V: TRBV18
size: -
CDR3: CASSPGGREGSTEAFF
DNA: TGTGCCAGCTCACCCGGGGGTAGAGAAGGAAGCACTGAAGCTTTCTTT

D: TRBD2
J: TRBJ2-1
V: TRBV24-1
size: -
CDR3: CATRTGGETSGIEQFF
DNA: TGTGCCACCCGAACCGGGGGAGAGACTAGCGGAATTGAGCAGTTCTTC

D: TRBD1
J: TRBJ2-1
V: TRBV15
size: -
CDR3: CATSRERGPYNEQFF
DNA: TGTGCCACCAGCAGAGAAAGGGGGCCCTACAATGAGCAGTTCTTC

D: TRBD2
J: TRBJ2-2
V: TRBV4-3
size: -
CDR3: CASRERGLAGAGTGELFF
DNA: TGCGCCAGCAGGGAAAGGGGACTAGCGGGAGCTGGAACCGGGGAGCTGTTTTTT

D: TRBD1
J: TRBJ1-3
V: TRBV5-1
size: -
CDR3: CASSLDRASSGNTIYF
DNA: TGCGCCAGCAGCCTAGACAGGGCTTCCTCTGGAAACACCATATATTTT

D: TRBD1
J: TRBJ2-1
V: TRBV19
size: -
CDR3: CASRRQGDNEQFF
DNA: TGTGCCAGTAGGCGACAGGGAGACAATGAGCAGTTCTTC

D: -
J: TRBJ1-5
V: TRBV18
size: -
CDR3: CASSPGRSGQPQHF
DNA: TGTGCCAGCTCACCGGGCAGATCGGGGCAGCCCCAGCATTTT

D: TRBD2
J: TRBJ2-1
V: TRBV19
size: -
CDR3: CASSIPSGNVDEQFF
DNA: TGTGCCAGTAGTATTCCTAGCGGTAACGTCGATGAGCAGTTCTTC

D: -
J: TRBJ2-7
V: TRBV5-4
size: -
CDR3: CASSLAGDAYEQYF
DNA: TGTGCCAGCAGCTTGGCGGGAGACGCCTACGAGCAGTACTTC

D: -
J: TRBJ2-3
V: TRBV7-2
size: -
CDR3: CASSLPGLDTQYF
DNA: TGTGCCAGCAGCCTCCCGGGACTTGATACGCAGTATTTT

D: TRBD2
J: TRBJ2-7
V: TRBV2
size: -
CDR3: CASSIPGLAAYEQYF
DNA: TGTGCCAGCAGCATACCAGGACTAGCGGCATACGAGCAGTACTTC

D: -
J: TRBJ1-5
V: TRBV19
size: -
CDR3: CASSRGTPAGSNQPQHF
DNA: TGTGCCAGTAGTAGGGGGACCCCGGCGGGGAGCAATCAGCCCCAGCATTTT

D: -
J: TRBJ1-1
V: TRBV28
size: once
CDR3: CASSLLGAGAAFF
DNA: TGTGCCAGCAGTTTATTGGGGGCGGGCGCGGCTTTCTTT